The rows below give T cell receptor beta chains drawn from one sample of a study of blood T cell repertoires in COVID-19. The assay was immunoSEQ multiplex PCR, and TCRdb's table has in-frame clones only and misses some. The repertoire holds a few hundred thousand clones, with 90% as singletons. Sequences were obtained from PBMCs or T cells enriched from blood (not recorded which). Receptor source: a young woman with acute COVID-19. Both conserved end residues are part of each CDR3. D genes are given only for firm matches. Clone size is shown for a subset of rows, as once, few, many or a class of expanded clone.

CDR3,DNA,V,D,J,size
CASSPLDYGYTF,TGTGCCAGCAGTCCATTAGACTATGGCTACACCTTC,TRBV28,.,TRBJ1-2,.
CASSVDGGRRFGEQYF,TGTGCCAGCAGCGTAGATGGAGGGAGGAGATTCGGCGAGCAGTACTTC,TRBV9,.,TRBJ2-7,.
CASSLNPSGNSEQFF,TGTGCCAGCAGCTTGAACCCCAGCGGGAATAGTGAGCAGTTCTTC,TRBV5-6,TRBD2,TRBJ2-1,few
CASSQPRGGREKLFF,TGTGCCAGCAGCCAACCTAGAGGGGGCAGGGAAAAACTGTTTTTT,TRBV5-8,TRBD1,TRBJ1-4,.
CASSLGQPTTEAFF,TGCGCCAGCAGCTTGGGACAGCCAACCACTGAAGCTTTCTTT,TRBV5-1,.,TRBJ1-1,.
CASSLTGSSPLHF,TGTGCCAGCAGTCTGACAGGGTCCTCACCCCTCCACTTT,TRBV12-3/TRBV12-4,TRBD1,TRBJ1-6,.
CAISEWEGEETQYF,TGTGCCATCAGTGAATGGGAGGGGGAAGAGACCCAGTACTTC,TRBV10-3,.,TRBJ2-5,.
CASSRGLDVTYEQYF,TGTGCCAGCAGCAGAGGACTAGACGTTACCTACGAGCAGTACTTC,TRBV9,TRBD2,TRBJ2-7,many
CASSLHTGAPTEAFF,TGTGCCAGCAGTTTACATACAGGGGCCCCCACTGAAGCTTTCTTT,TRBV27,TRBD1,TRBJ1-1,few
CASSVAIGISYGYTF,TGTGCCAGCAGCGTAGCAATCGGGATCTCCTATGGCTACACCTTC,TRBV9,.,TRBJ1-2,.
CASSVYERGPQHF,TGTGCCAGCAGCGTATATGAGCGAGGGCCCCAGCATTTT,TRBV9,.,TRBJ1-5,.
CASSLGQGIPKRNEKLFF,TGTGCCAGCAGTCTCGGACAGGGGATCCCCAAGAGGAATGAAAAACTGTTTTTT,TRBV27,TRBD1,TRBJ1-4,.
CASSSPLTGASSNTGELFF,TGTGCCAGCAGCTCGCCATTGACAGGGGCGTCCTCGAACACCGGGGAGCTGTTTTTT,TRBV28,TRBD1,TRBJ2-2,.
CASSLPGGSEKLFF,TGTGCCAGCAGTTTACCAGGGGGGAGCGAAAAACTGTTTTTT,TRBV28,TRBD1,TRBJ1-4,.
CASSFKRDYFTSTDTQYF,TGTGCCAGCAGTTTCAAACGGGACTATTTCACTAGCACAGATACGCAGTATTTT,TRBV27,TRBD2,TRBJ2-3,.
CSASPGHASVKTQYF,TGCAGTGCTAGTCCAGGCCATGCGAGTGTGAAGACCCAGTACTTC,TRBV20-1,.,TRBJ2-5,.
CASSARVTSTNEQYF,TGTGCCAGTAGTGCCCGAGTAACGAGTACGAACGAGCAGTACTTC,TRBV19,.,TRBJ2-7,.
CASSPRSLAASYEQYF,TGTGCCAGCAGTCCTAGGTCACTAGCGGCCTCCTACGAGCAGTACTTC,TRBV28,TRBD2,TRBJ2-7,.
CASSLLARLYGYTF,TGTGCCAGCAGTTTATTAGCCCGGCTCTATGGCTACACCTTC,TRBV28,.,TRBJ1-2,.
CASSSEGRGDDTQYF,TGTGCCAGTAGTAGCGAGGGTCGAGGTGATGATACGCAGTATTTT,TRBV19,.,TRBJ2-3,.
CASSLRSYIAENTDTQYF,TGTGCCAGCAGTTTAAGGAGTTATATAGCGGAAAACACAGATACGCAGTATTTT,TRBV27,.,TRBJ2-3,.
CASSLGIGTGGEETQYF,TGTGCCAGCAGCTTAGGGATCGGGACAGGGGGCGAGGAGACCCAGTACTTC,TRBV11-3,TRBD1,TRBJ2-5,.
CASRPTGTGISPLHF,TGTGCCAGCAGACCCACCGGGACAGGAATCTCACCCCTCCACTTT,TRBV7-9,TRBD1,TRBJ1-6,.
CASGQEYTEAFF,TGTGCCTCAGGGCAGGAGTACACTGAAGCTTTCTTT,TRBV10-3,.,TRBJ1-1,.
CASSASGTINEQFF,TGTGCCAGCAGCGCCTCCGGGACTATCAATGAGCAGTTCTTC,TRBV6-4,TRBD2,TRBJ2-1,.
CASSRSPRTDEKLFF,TGTGCCAGCAGCCGTAGCCCCAGGACAGATGAAAAACTGTTTTTT,TRBV14,.,TRBJ1-4,.
CASSRDRDPDTQYF,TGTGCCAGCAGCCGGGACAGGGACCCAGATACGCAGTATTTT,TRBV6-5,TRBD1,TRBJ2-3,.
CAPRGYTF,TGTGCCCCACGGGGCTACACCTTC,TRBV19,.,TRBJ1-2,.
CASSLGTGVFNEQFF,TGTGCCAGCAGTTTAGGGACAGGGGTCTTTAATGAGCAGTTCTTC,TRBV28,TRBD1,TRBJ2-1,.
CASSLTGAGAQPQHF,TGTGCCAGCAGCTTAACAGGGGCTGGGGCGCAGCCCCAGCATTTT,TRBV7-9,TRBD1,TRBJ1-5,.
CAPGTWWPQHF,TGTGCCCCCGGTACCTGGTGGCCCCAGCATTTT,TRBV28,.,TRBJ1-5,.
CASRQKETQYF,TGTGCCAGCAGGCAGAAGGAGACCCAGTACTTC,TRBV28,.,TRBJ2-5,.
CASSQGWGSEAFF,TGTGCCAGCAGTCAAGGGTGGGGCAGTGAAGCTTTCTTT,TRBV28,.,TRBJ1-1,.
CASSLRPDRGNTEAFF,TGTGCCAGCAGTTTACGGCCCGACAGGGGGAACACTGAAGCTTTCTTT,TRBV27,TRBD1,TRBJ1-1,.
CASSPGLREQYF,TGCGCCAGCAGCCCGGGACTCAGGGAGCAGTACTTC,TRBV5-1,.,TRBJ2-7,.
CASSASGSDGYTF,TGTGCCAGCAGCGCCTCGGGATCGGATGGCTACACCTTC,TRBV6-4,.,TRBJ1-2,.
CASSAPMGFRGGTEAFF,TGTGCCAGCAGTGCCCCGATGGGTTTCAGGGGAGGGACTGAAGCTTTCTTT,TRBV25-1,.,TRBJ1-1,.
CSVEETSGRGTEQFF,TGCAGCGTTGAAGAGACTAGCGGGAGAGGCACTGAGCAGTTCTTC,TRBV29-1,TRBD2,TRBJ2-1,.
CASSLNWRNEQFF,TGTGCCAGCAGTTTAAACTGGAGGAATGAGCAGTTCTTC,TRBV27,.,TRBJ2-1,.
CAWEGGSNQPQHF,TGTGCCTGGGAAGGGGGCAGCAATCAGCCCCAGCATTTT,TRBV30,TRBD1,TRBJ1-5,.
CASSLGQGPHGYTF,TGTGCCAGCAGCCTCGGACAGGGACCTCATGGCTACACCTTC,TRBV3-1/TRBV3-2,TRBD1,TRBJ1-2,.
CASSLRVQPQHF,TGTGCCAGCAGTTTGAGGGTCCAGCCCCAGCATTTT,TRBV28,.,TRBJ1-5,.
CASSTLAPSYEQYF,TGTGCCAGTAGTACTCTAGCCCCCTCCTACGAGCAGTACTTC,TRBV19,.,TRBJ2-7,once
CASSRSIAGGLRTGELFF,TGTGCCAGCAGCCGGAGCATAGCGGGAGGGCTTCGCACCGGGGAGCTGTTTTTT,TRBV7-3,TRBD2,TRBJ2-2,few
CSVEGQGDQPQHF,TGCAGCGTTGAAGGTCAGGGTGATCAGCCCCAGCATTTT,TRBV29-1,.,TRBJ1-5,few
CASSQEKTGINGYTF,TGTGCCAGCAGCCAAGAAAAGACAGGGATAAATGGCTACACCTTC,TRBV4-2,TRBD1,TRBJ1-2,.
CASSDGQSYEQYF,TGTGCCAGCTCAGACGGACAGTCCTACGAGCAGTACTTC,TRBV18,.,TRBJ2-7,.
CASSPTRGSTEAFF,TGTGCCAGCAGCCCAACTCGGGGGAGCACTGAAGCTTTCTTT,TRBV11-2,.,TRBJ1-1,.